One sample yielded the 28 T cell receptor beta chains listed below, sequenced in a study of identical twins. TCRdb reprocessed the 5' RACE reads with MiXCR, giving one entry per CDR3 protein. The sample holds 500,000 to 600,000 distinct CDR3 sequences; 20% to 25% are singletons and the top ten take around 0.9%. The same sample was also used in a study of T cells expressing NK-cell markers.

Sequenced material: CD4+ T cells sorted from blood. These receptors were obtained from a woman between 18 and 29 years old in good health.

There are many counts of this clonotype. V usage is TRBV29-1 and J usage is TRBJ2-1; tentatively, D is TRBD2 (6 bases). Germline V gene data show CDR1 as SQVTM and CDR2 as ANQGSEA. The CDR3 is made up of 12 amino acids. With 4 bases removed from V and 6 bases from J, the gap between germline ends came to 10 bases. CDR3 sequence: CSVAGRGNEQFF. As DNA, the CDR3 is TGCAGCGTTGCCGGGAGAGGCAATGAGCAGTTCTTC.

This clonotype was recorded a few times. The J gene is TRBJ2-5, the V gene TRBV29-1; perhaps D is TRBD1 or TRBD2 (5 bases each). V shed 1 base and J shed 7 bases, with 16 bases lying between them. Germline assignment: CDR1 SQVTM and CDR2 ANQGSEA. The length of the CDR3 is 14 residues. The CDR3 loop is CSVEGDPGLGTQYF. In nucleotides, the CDR3 is TGCAGCGTTGAAGGGGACCCAGGGTTAGGGACCCAGTACTTC.

The chain links TRBV6-2 or TRBV6-3 to TRBJ2-3, with D maybe TRBD2 (5 bases). This CDR3 has 11 amino acids. V was shortened by 5 bases and J by 12 bases, with 12 bases between the two germline ends. Germline CDR1 reads MNHEY; CDR2 reads SVGEGT. The CDR3 nucleotides are TGTGCCAGCAGTCGAGGACTGAGTCAGTATTTT. It translates to CASSRGLSQYF.

This clonotype was counted at least ten times. The chain couples TRBV6-5 to TRBJ2-7; D is unresolved. Trimming left V 0 bases short and J 3 bases short, with 9 bases between. Germline V gives CDR1 MNHEY, CDR2 SVGAGI. The CDR3 extends over 14 amino acids. CDR3 nucleotide sequence: TGTGCCAGCAGTTACTCCGGCCCCTACTACGAGCAGTACTTC. The encoded protein is CASSYSGPYYEQYF.

The rearrangement uses TRBV5-1 and TRBJ2-7; TRBD2 agrees at 12 bases. CDR1 is SGHRS and CDR2 is YFSETQ in the germline V gene. Trimming removed 4 bases from V and 6 bases from J; junction bases left unmatched: 8. This CDR3 region has 15 residues. DNA of the CDR3: TGCGCCAGCAGCCAACCACTAGCGGGGGGAGGCGAGCAGTACTTC. It specifies CASSQPLAGGGEQYF.

This clonotype was observed a few times. The chain links TRBV6-5 to TRBJ2-5, with 10 bases aligning to TRBD2. The CDR3 covers 16 residues. V gave up 4 bases and J gave up 4 bases; unmatched junction bases: 9. The germline CDR1 and CDR2 sequences are MNHEY and SVGAGI. CDR3 nucleotide sequence: TGTGCCAGCAGTTCCCCACAGCGGGAGGGCCGAGAGACCCAGTACTTC. The encoded protein is CASSSPQREGRETQYF.

This clonotype was seen more than once but under ten times. The chain links TRBV20-1 to TRBJ2-1, with 9 positions matching TRBD2. CDR3 size: 15 residues. The germline CDR1 and CDR2 sequences are DFQATT and SNEGSKA (reference sequence). V lost 3 bases, J lost 12 bases, and 15 bases stayed unmatched. CDR3 sequence reads: CSARLLAGGQYGQFF. The CDR3 bases are TGCAGTGCTAGGCTTTTGGCGGGGGGGCAGTACGGGCAGTTCTTC.

This clonotype was seen a handful of times. The chain couples TRBV29-1 to TRBJ1-1; a possible D gene is TRBD1 (5 bases). Trimming took off 5 bases at V and 13 bases at J, with 20 bases between the two ends. This CDR3 is built from 12 residues. CDR1 and CDR2 (germline): SQVTM, ANQGSEA. The CDR3 region is CSVQATGLSGFF. The CDR3 DNA reads as TGCAGCGTTCAGGCCACGGGGCTCTCGGGTTTCTTT. Full variable domain (missing parts from reference TRBV29-1 and TRBJ1-1): SAVISQKPSRDICQRGTSLTIQCQVDSQVTMMFWYRQQPGQSLTLIATANQGSEATYESGFVIDKFPISRPNLTFSTLTVSNMSPEDSSIYLCSVQATGLSGFFGQGTRLTVV.

This rearrangement joins TRBV5-1 to TRBJ2-1; TRBD2 agrees at 11 bases. Per germline, CDR1 SGHRS and CDR2 YFSETQ. The V and J ends lost 5 bases and 2 bases, in that order; junction bases with no gene match: 9. CDR3 size: 17 residues. For the CDR3, the DNA is TGCGCCAGCAGACCGACTAGCGGGGTGGGTACCTACAATGAGCAGTTCTTC. It is translated as CASRPTSGVGTYNEQFF. The entire variable domain, with the rest obtained from reference TRBV5-1 and TRBJ2-1, is as follows: KAGVTQTPRYLIKTRGQQVTLSCSPISGHRSVSWYQQTPGQGLQFLFEYFSETQRNKGNFPGRFSGRQFSNSRSEMNVSTLELGDSALYLCASRPTSGVGTYNEQFFGPGTRLTVL.

The chain links TRBV4-3 to TRBJ1-2, with TRBD1 matching 8 bases. This CDR3 comprises 15 residues. Germline V lookup: CDR1 LGHNA, CDR2 YSLEER. V trimming: 3 bases; J trimming: 3 bases; junction bases outside the gene matches: 6. The CDR3 coding sequence is TGCGCCAGCAGCCACCGGACAGGGTTTGACTATGGCTACACCTTC. It codes for CASSHRTGFDYGYTF.

Ten or more counts support this clonotype. The chain joins TRBV6-6 to TRBJ1-3; D remains unclear. This CDR3 is built from 12 residues. V was shortened by 7 bases and J by 9 bases, with 13 bases between the two germline ends. Looked up from germline, CDR1 is MNHNY and CDR2 is SVGAGI (reference sequence). CDR3 amino acids: CASTLLGATIYF. In nucleotides, the CDR3 is TGTGCCAGCACCCTCCTTGGAGCCACCATATATTTT.

This chain connects TRBV9 to TRBJ1-6; D is unclear. The CDR3 is 14 amino acids. Trimming removed 3 bases from V and 13 bases from J, with 17 bases in between. Germline loops: CDR1 SGDLS, CDR2 YYNGEE. The CDR3 here is CASSDGGTMGPLHF. The DNA of the CDR3 is TGTGCCAGCAGCGACGGAGGCACCATGGGCCCCCTCCACTTT.

There are a few counts of this clonotype. The gene calls are TRBV20-1 and TRBJ2-3; D tentatively reads TRBD1 or TRBD2 (6 bases each). Trimming left V 0 bases short and J 7 bases short, with 20 bases between. Germline V gene sequence: CDR1 DFQATT, CDR2 SNEGSKA (reference sequence). The CDR3 has 16 amino acids. The CDR3, as DNA: TGCAGTGCTAGAGAGGGGCCCGGGGGCGGCTCCTATACGCAGTATTTT. Amino acid sequence: CSAREGPGGGSYTQYF.

This clonotype showed up just a few times. The V and J genes are TRBV20-1 and TRBJ2-7; possibly TRBD2 for D (6 bases). The CDR3 has 12 amino acids. From germline, CDR1 is DFQATT and CDR2 SNEGSKA (reference sequence). The V gene lost 7 bases and the J gene lost 6 bases, with 16 bases spanning the gap. The CDR3 is CSVSREAGEQYF. DNA of the CDR3: TGCAGTGTGTCCAGGGAGGCGGGCGAGCAGTACTTC.

CDR3 loop: CSAPRTMGNEQFF. The CDR3 DNA reads TGCAGTGCTCCCAGGACTATGGGCAATGAGCAGTTCTTC. The V and J genes are TRBV20-1 and TRBJ2-1; D is perhaps TRBD2 (6 bases). Germline CDR1 DFQATT, CDR2 SNEGSKA (reference sequence). The V end lost 5 bases, the J end lost 6 bases, and 14 bases lay between the germline ends. This CDR3 spans 13 amino acids.

The V and J genes are TRBV7-9 and TRBJ2-4; D is uncertain. Germline V gives CDR1 SEHNR, CDR2 FQNEAQ (reference sequence). V was clipped by 3 bases and J by 7 bases, with 10 bases between them. The CDR3 length is 13 residues. Here the CDR3 DNA reads TGTGCCAGCAGCTTTCAGTTCCCCAACATTCAGTACTTC. It is translated as CASSFQFPNIQYF.

The J gene is TRBJ2-2, the V gene TRBV9; D is perhaps TRBD1 or TRBD2 (6 bases each). The CDR3 sequence is 17 residues long. V dropped 3 bases and J dropped 4 bases, with 19 bases sitting between them. Germline values: CDR1 SGDLS, CDR2 YYNGEE. In DNA form, the CDR3 reads TGTGCCAGCAGCGCCCCCTCAGGGAGGACAGTCACCGGGGAGCTGTTTTTT. This codes for CASSAPSGRTVTGELFF.

The sample holds many counts of this clonotype. The chain links TRBV29-1 to TRBJ2-7; a weak D match, TRBD1 (6 bases). Germline V gene sequence: CDR1 SQVTM, CDR2 ANQGSEA. V lost 4 bases and J 2 bases, leaving 9 bases between the germline ends. This CDR3 is built from 12 residues. DNA for the CDR3: TGCAGCGTTGCCGGGACACCCTACGAGCAGTACTTC. Amino acid sequence: CSVAGTPYEQYF.

The chain combines TRBV10-1 with TRBJ2-3; 7 bases line up with TRBD1. Germline V gene sequence: CDR1 WNHNN, CDR2 SYGVQD (reference sequence). V was pared by 5 bases and J by 2 bases, with 7 bases of the junction left unmatched. The CDR3 contains 15 residues. CDR3 protein: CASSQRTGTTDTQYF. The CDR3 coding sequence is TGCGCCAGCAGTCAACGGACAGGTACCACAGATACGCAGTATTTT.

This rearrangement joins TRBV4-2 to TRBJ1-1; possible D gene TRBD1, 6 bases. This CDR3 has 14 amino acids. The germline V gene encodes CDR1 LGHNA and CDR2 YNFKEQ. The germline V and J ends were trimmed by 0 bases and 7 bases, with 12 bases remaining between them. DNA for the CDR3: TGTGCCAGCAGCCAAGAAAGGGGGACTCTTGAAGCTTTCTTT. Translated, it gives CASSQERGTLEAFF.

This clonotype appeared a few times. The chain couples TRBV12-3 or TRBV12-4 to TRBJ2-5, with TRBD1 as a possible D gene (5 bases). The CDR3 length is 16 residues. The ends were cut back, 5 bases at V and 0 bases at J, with 16 bases in the middle. The CDR3 DNA sequence: TGTGCCAGCAGTCAACAGACAGTTTGGTACCAAGAGACCCAGTACTTC. Encoded protein: CASSQQTVWYQETQYF.

The chain uses TRBV6-1 and TRBJ2-3; possibly TRBD1 for D (6 bases). CDR3 length: 14 residues. Looked up from germline, CDR1 is MNHNS and CDR2 is SASEGT. Trimming removed 5 bases from V and 3 bases from J, with 12 bases in between. Written as DNA, the CDR3 is TGTGCCAGCAGTAGGAGGACAGCGACAGATACGCAGTATTTT. This gives the protein CASSRRTATDTQYF.

The chain links TRBV12-3 or TRBV12-4 to TRBJ1-1; TRBD1 agrees at 11 bases. V shed 5 bases, J shed 3 bases, and the junction held 8 bases outside the gene matches. The length of the CDR3 is 16 residues. This CDR3 reads CASSPSQDRGHTEAFF. The CDR3 DNA sequence: TGTGCCAGCAGTCCGAGTCAGGACAGGGGGCACACTGAAGCTTTCTTT.

This clonotype showed up just a few times. The chain employs TRBV5-1 and TRBJ2-5, with 7 bases identical to TRBD1. Trimming removed 6 bases from V and 5 bases from J; junction bases left unmatched: 13. The CDR3 length is 15 residues. Germline CDR1 SGHRS, CDR2 YFSETQ. This CDR3 reads CASKSTQGMVETQYF. In DNA, the CDR3 is TGCGCCAGCAAAAGTACACAGGGGATGGTGGAGACCCAGTACTTC.

This clonotype was detected a few times. The chain has TRBV20-1 and TRBJ2-7; D ambiguous. V lost 0 bases, J lost 5 bases, and 17 bases lay in between. There are 15 residues in the CDR3. The germline V gene encodes CDR1 DFQATT and CDR2 SNEGSKA (reference sequence). CDR3 nucleotide sequence: TGCAGTGCTAGAGAGACCAGGATTTCTCGGGACGAGCAGTACTTC. Protein product: CSARETRISRDEQYF.

This clonotype was observed a few times. The chain carries TRBV5-1 and TRBJ2-7; a possible D gene is TRBD2 (5 bases). The V gene's germline CDR1 is SGHRS and CDR2 YFSETQ. The CDR3 has 16 amino acids. Trimming left V 1 base short and J 2 bases short, with 16 bases between. CDR3 DNA sequence: TGCGCCAGCAGCTTGTTAGCCGGGGATACAACCTACGAGCAGTACTTC. Encoded protein: CASSLLAGDTTYEQYF.

This clonotype was recorded a few times. This rearrangement joins TRBV9 to TRBJ1-2; 8 nucleotides agree with TRBD1. Germline values: CDR1 SGDLS, CDR2 YYNGEE. The CDR3 runs to 13 residues. J was trimmed by 9 bases and V by 4 bases; bases with no gene match: 8. This CDR3 reads CASSKYQGASYTF. CDR3 in DNA: TGTGCCAGCAGCAAGTACCAGGGGGCCAGCTACACCTTC.

This sequence joins TRBV20-1 and TRBJ2-1; the match to TRBD2 covers 11 bases. The CDR3 covers 14 residues. From germline, CDR1 is DFQATT and CDR2 SNEGSKA (reference sequence). Unmatched junction bases numbered 2, after V lost 3 bases and J lost 4 bases. The CDR3: CSARTSGAYNEQFF. CDR3 DNA: TGCAGTGCTAGGACTAGCGGGGCATACAATGAGCAGTTCTTC.